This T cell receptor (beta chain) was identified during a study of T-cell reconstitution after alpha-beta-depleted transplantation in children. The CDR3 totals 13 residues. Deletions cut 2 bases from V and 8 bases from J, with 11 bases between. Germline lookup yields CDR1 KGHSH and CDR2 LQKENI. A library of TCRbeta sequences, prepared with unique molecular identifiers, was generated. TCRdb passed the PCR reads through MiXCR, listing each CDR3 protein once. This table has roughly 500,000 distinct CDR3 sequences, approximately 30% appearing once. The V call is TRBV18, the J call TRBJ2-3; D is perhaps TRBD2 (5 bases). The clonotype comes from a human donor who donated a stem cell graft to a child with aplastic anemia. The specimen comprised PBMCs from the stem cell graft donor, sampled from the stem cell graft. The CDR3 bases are TGTGCCAGCTCACCAGTTTTTCGGGGTACGCAGTATTTT. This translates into CASSPVFRGTQYF.